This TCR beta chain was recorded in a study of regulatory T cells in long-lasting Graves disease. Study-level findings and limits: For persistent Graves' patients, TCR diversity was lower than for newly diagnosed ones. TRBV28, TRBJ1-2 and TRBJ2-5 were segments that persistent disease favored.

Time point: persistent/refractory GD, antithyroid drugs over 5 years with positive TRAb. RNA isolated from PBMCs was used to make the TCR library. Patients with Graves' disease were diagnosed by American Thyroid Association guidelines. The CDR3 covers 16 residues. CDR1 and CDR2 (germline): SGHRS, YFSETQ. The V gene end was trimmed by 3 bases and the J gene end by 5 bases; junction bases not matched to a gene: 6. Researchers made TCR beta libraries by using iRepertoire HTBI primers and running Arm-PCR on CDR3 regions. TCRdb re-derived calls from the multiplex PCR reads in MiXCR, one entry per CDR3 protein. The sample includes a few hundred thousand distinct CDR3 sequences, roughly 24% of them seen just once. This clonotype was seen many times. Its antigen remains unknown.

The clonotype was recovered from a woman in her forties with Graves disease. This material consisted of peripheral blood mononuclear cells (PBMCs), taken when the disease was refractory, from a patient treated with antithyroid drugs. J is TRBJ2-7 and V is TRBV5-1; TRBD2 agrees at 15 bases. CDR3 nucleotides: TGCGCCAGCAGCTCACGGGGGACTAGCGGGAGGCACGAGCAGTACTTC. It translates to CASSSRGTSGRHEQYF.